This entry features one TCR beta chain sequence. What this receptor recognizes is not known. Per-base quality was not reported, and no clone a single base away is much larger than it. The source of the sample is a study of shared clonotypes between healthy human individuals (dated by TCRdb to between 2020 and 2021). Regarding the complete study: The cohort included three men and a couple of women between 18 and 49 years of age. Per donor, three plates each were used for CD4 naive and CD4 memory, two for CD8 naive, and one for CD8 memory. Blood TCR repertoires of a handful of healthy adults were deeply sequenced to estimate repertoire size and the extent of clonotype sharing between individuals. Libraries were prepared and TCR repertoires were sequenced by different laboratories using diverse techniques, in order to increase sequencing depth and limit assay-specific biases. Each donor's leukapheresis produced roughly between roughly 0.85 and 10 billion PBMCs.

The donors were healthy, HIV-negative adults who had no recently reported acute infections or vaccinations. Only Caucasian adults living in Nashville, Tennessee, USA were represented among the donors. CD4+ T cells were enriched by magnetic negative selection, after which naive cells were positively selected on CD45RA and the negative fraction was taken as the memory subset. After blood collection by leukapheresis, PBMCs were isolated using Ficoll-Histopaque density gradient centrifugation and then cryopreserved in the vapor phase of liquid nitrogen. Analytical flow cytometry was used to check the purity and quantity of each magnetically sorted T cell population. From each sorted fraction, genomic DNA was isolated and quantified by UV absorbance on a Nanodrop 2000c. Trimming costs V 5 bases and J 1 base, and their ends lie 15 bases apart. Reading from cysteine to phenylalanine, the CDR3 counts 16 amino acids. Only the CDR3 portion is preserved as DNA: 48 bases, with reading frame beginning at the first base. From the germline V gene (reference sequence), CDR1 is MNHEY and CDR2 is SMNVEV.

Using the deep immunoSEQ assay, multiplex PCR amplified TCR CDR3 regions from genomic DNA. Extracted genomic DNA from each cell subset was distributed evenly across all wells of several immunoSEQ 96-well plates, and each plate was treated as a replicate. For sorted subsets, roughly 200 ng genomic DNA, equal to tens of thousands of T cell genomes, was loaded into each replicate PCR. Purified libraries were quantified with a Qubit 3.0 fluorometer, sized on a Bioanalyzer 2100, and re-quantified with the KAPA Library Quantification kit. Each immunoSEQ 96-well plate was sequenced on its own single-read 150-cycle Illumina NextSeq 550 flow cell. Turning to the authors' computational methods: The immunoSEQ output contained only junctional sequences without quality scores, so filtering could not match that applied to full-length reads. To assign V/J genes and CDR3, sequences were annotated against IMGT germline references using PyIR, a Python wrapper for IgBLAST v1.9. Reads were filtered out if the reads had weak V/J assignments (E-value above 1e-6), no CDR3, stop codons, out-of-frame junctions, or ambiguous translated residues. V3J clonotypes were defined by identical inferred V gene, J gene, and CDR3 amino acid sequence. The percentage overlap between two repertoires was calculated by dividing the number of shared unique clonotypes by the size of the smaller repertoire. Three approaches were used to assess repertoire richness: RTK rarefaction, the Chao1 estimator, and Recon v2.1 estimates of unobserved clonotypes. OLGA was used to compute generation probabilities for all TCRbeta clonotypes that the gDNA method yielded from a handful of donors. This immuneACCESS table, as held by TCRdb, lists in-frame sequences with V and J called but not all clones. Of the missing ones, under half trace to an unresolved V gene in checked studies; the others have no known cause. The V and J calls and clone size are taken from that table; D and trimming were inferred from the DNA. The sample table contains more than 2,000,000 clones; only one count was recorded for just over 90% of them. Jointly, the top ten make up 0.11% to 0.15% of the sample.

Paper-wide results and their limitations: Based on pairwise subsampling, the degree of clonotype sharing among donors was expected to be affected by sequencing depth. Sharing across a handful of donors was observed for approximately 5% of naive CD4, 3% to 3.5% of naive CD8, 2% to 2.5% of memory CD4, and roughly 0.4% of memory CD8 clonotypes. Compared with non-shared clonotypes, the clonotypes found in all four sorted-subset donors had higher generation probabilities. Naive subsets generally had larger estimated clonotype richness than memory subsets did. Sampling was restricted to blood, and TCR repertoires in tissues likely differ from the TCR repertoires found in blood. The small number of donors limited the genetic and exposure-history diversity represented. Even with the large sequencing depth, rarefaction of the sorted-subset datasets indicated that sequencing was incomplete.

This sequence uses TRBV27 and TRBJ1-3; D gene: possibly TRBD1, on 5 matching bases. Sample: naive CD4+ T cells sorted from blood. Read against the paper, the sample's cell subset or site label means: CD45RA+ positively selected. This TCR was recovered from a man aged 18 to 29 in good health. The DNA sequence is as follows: TGTGCCAGCAGTCCCCGACAGCCGCCATCTGGAAACACCATATATTTT. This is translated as CASSPRQPPSGNTIYF.